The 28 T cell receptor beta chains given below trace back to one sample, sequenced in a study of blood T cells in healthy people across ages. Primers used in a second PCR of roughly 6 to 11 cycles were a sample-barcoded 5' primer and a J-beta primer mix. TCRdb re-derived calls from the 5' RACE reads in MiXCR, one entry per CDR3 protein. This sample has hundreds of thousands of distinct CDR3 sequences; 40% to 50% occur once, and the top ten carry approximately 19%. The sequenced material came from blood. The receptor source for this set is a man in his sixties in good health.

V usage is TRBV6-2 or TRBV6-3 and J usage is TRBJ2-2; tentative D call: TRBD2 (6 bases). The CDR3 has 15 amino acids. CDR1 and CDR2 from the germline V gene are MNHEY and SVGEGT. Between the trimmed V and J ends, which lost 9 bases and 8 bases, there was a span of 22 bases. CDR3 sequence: CASLNQGGIRGELFF. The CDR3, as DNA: TGTGCCAGTCTGAATCAAGGAGGGATACGGGGGGAGCTGTTTTTT.

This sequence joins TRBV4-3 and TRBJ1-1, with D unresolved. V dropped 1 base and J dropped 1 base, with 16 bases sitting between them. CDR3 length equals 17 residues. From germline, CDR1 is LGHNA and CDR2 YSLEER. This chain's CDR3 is CASSQGLFGPPNTEAFF. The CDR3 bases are TGCGCCAGCAGCCAAGGTTTATTTGGACCCCCGAACACTGAAGCTTTCTTT.

CDR3 protein: CASSLDGTGPQETQYF. Written as DNA, the CDR3 is TGCGCCAGCAGCTTGGATGGGACAGGGCCCCAAGAGACCCAGTACTTC. The rearrangement joins TRBV5-1 to TRBJ2-5, with 9 bases aligning to TRBD1. From germline, CDR1 is SGHRS and CDR2 YFSETQ. The CDR3 length is 16 residues. The V and J ends lost 0 bases and 1 base, in that order; junction bases with no gene match: 4.

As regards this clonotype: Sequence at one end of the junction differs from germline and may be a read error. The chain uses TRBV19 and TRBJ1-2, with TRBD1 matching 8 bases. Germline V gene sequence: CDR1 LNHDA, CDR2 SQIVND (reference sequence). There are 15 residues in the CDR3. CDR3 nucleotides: TGTGCCAGTAGTCGTGATTACAGGGGGACGGTTGGCTGCACCTTC. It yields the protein CASSRDYRGTVGCTF.

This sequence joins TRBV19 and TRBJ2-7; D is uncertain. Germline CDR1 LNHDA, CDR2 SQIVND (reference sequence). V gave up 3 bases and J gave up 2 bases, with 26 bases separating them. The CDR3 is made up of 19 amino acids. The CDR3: CASSIKSGGLAKSTYEQYF. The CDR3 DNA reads TGTGCCAGTAGTATTAAGTCTGGCGGTTTGGCAAAATCCACCTACGAGCAGTACTTC.

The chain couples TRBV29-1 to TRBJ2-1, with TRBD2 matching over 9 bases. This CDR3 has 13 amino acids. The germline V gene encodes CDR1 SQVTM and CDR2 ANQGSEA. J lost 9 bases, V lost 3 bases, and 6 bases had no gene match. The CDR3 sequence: CSVDEREATEQFF. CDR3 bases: TGCAGCGTTGACGAGCGGGAGGCTACTGAGCAGTTCTTC.

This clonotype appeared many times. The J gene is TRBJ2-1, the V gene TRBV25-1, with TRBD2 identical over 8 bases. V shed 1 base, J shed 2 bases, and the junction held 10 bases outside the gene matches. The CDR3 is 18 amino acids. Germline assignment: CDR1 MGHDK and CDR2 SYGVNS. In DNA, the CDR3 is TGTGCCAGCAGTGAATTTAGGAGCGGGGGTGGGACCTACAATGAGCAGTTCTTC. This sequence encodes CASSEFRSGGGTYNEQFF.

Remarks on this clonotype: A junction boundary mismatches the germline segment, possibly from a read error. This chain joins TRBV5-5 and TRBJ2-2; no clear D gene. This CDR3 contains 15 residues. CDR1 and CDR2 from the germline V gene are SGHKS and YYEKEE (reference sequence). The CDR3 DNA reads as TGTGCCGGCAGCTTAGAATATTCTAGCACCGGGGAGCTGTTTTTT. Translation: CAGSLEYSSTGELFF.

The CDR3, as DNA: TGTGCCAGCAGGACAGGGGGCGCGGGCCCCTATGGCTACACCTTC. Translated: CASRTGGAGPYGYTF. The chain has TRBV11-2 and TRBJ1-2, with 10 bases fitting TRBD1. Germline loops: CDR1 SGHAT, CDR2 FQNNGV. Trimming at V came to 6 bases and at J to 4 bases, leaving 8 bases not matched to a gene. The CDR3 spans 15 residues.

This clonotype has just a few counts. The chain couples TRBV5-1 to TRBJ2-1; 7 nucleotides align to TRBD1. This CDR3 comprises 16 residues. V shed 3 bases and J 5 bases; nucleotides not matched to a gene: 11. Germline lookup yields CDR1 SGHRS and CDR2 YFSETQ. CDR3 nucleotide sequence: TGCGCCAGCAGCTCGAATCCAGGGGGTAGGAACAATGAGCAGTTCTTC. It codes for CASSSNPGGRNNEQFF.

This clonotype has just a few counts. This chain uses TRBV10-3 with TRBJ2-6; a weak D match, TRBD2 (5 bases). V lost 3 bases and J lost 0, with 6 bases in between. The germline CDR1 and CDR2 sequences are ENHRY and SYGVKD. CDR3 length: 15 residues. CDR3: CAISDGISGANVLTF. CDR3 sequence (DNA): TGTGCCATCAGTGACGGGATCTCTGGGGCCAACGTCCTGACTTTC.

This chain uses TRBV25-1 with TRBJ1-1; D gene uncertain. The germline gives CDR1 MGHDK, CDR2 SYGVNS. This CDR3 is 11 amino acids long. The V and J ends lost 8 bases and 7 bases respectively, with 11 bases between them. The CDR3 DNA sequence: TGTGCCAGCCGGGAGAATGTTGAAGCTTTCTTT. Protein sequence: CASRENVEAFF.

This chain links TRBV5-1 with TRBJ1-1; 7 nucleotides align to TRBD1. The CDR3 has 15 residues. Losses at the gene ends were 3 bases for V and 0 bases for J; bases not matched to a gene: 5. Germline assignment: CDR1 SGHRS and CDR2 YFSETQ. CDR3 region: CASSWGQWVNTEAFF. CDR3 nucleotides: TGCGCCAGCAGCTGGGGACAGTGGGTGAACACTGAAGCTTTCTTT.

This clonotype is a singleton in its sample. CDR3 sequence reads: CASSLLRTGAETQYF. CDR3 sequence (DNA): TGTGCCAGCAGCTTATTACGGACGGGGGCTGAGACCCAGTACTTC. The chain couples TRBV7-2 to TRBJ2-7; D may correspond to TRBD1 or TRBD2 (6 bases each). The J call is in doubt because the DNA end fits TRBJ2-5 better. CDR1 and CDR2 from the germline V gene are SGHTA and FQGNSA. This CDR3 contains 15 residues.

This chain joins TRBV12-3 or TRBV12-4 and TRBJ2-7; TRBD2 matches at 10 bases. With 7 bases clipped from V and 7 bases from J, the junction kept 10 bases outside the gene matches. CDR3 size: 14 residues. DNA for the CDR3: TGTGCCAGCAAGAGAGCGGGGGGGGCCCCAGAGCAGTACTTC. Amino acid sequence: CASKRAGGAPEQYF.

CDR3 sequence: CASSSPPNPLSYNEQFF. In DNA form, the CDR3 reads TGTGCCAGCAGCTCCCCCCCAAATCCTCTGTCCTACAATGAGCAGTTCTTC. This chain uses TRBV11-2 with TRBJ2-1; D is unclear. V gave up 4 bases and J gave up 1 base, with 17 bases separating them. The germline gives CDR1 SGHAT, CDR2 FQNNGV. This CDR3 contains 17 residues.

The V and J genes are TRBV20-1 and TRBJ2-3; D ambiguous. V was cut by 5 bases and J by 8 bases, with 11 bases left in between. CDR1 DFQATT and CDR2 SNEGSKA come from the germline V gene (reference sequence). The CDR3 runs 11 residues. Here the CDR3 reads CSAPLPGTQYF. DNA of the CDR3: TGCAGTGCTCCCCTCCCGGGTACGCAGTATTTT.

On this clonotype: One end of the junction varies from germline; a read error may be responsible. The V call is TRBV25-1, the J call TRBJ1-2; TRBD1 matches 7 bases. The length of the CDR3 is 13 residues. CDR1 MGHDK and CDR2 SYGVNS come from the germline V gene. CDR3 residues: CAGSESGQDRHTF. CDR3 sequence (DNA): TGTGCCGGCAGTGAAAGCGGACAGGACCGACACACCTTC.

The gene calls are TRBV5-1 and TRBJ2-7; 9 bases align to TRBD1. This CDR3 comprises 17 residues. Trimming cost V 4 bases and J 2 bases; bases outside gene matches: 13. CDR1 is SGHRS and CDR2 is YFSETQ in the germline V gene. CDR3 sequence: CASSETTGTGSPYEQYF. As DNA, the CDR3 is TGCGCCAGCAGCGAGACCACCGGGACAGGGTCTCCCTACGAGCAGTACTTC. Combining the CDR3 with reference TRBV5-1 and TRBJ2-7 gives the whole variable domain KAGVTQTPRYLIKTRGQQVTLSCSPISGHRSVSWYQQTPGQGLQFLFEYFSETQRNKGNFPGRFSGRQFSNSRSEMNVSTLELGDSALYLCASSETTGTGSPYEQYFGPGTRLTVT.

The CDR3 reads CSARVDTSQETQYF. The DNA of the CDR3 is TGCAGTGCTAGAGTGGACACCTCCCAAGAGACCCAGTACTTC. The V gene is TRBV20-1, the J gene TRBJ2-5, with D possibly being TRBD1 (5 bases). The CDR3 totals 14 residues. The germline V gene encodes CDR1 DFQATT and CDR2 SNEGSKA (reference sequence). V lost 1 base and J 1 base, leaving 10 bases between the germline ends.

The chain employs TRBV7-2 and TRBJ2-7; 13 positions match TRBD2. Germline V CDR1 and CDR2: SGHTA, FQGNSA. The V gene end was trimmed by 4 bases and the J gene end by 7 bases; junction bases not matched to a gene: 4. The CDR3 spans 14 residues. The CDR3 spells CASSSATSGGEQYF. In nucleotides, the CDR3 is TGTGCCAGCAGCTCCGCGACTAGCGGGGGGGAGCAGTACTTC.

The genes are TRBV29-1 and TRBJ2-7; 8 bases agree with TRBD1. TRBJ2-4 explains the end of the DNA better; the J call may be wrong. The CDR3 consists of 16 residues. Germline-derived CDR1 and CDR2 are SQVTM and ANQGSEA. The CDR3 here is CSVEEGAGGLENIQYF. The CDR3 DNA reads TGCAGCGTTGAAGAAGGGGCAGGGGGCCTCGAAAACATTCAGTACTTC.

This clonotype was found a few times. CDR3 nucleotide sequence: TGTGCCAGCAGCCCAGGAAAAGCCGTAGGTTACGAGCAGTACTTC. This codes for CASSPGKAVGYEQYF. J is TRBJ2-7 and V is TRBV11-2; the D is unclear. CDR3 size: 15 residues. Germline CDR1 SGHAT, CDR2 FQNNGV. V was clipped by 5 bases and J by 4 bases, with 18 bases between them.

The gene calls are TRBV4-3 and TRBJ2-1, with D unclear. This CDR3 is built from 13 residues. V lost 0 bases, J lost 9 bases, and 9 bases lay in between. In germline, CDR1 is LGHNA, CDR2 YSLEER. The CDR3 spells CASSQESVREQFF. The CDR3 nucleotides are TGCGCCAGCAGCCAAGAATCGGTCCGTGAGCAGTTCTTC.

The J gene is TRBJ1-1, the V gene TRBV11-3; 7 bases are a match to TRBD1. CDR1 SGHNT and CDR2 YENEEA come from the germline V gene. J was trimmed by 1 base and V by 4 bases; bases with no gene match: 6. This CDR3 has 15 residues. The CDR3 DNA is TGTGCCAGCAGCTCGGGACAGAAAAAGAACACTGAAGCTTTCTTT. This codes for CASSSGQKKNTEAFF. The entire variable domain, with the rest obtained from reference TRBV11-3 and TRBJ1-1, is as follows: EAGVVQSPRYKIIEKKQPVAFWCNPISGHNTLYWYLQNLGQGPELLIRYENEEAVDDSQLPKDRFSAERLKGVDSTLKIQPAELGDSAVYLCASSSGQKKNTEAFFGQGTRLTVV.

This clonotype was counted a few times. Here the CDR3 DNA reads TGCAGTGCTAGAGGGGTGGAAAAACTGTTTTTT. Its translation is CSARGVEKLFF. The chain employs TRBV20-1 and TRBJ1-4; D gene unclear. Per the germline V gene, CDR1 is DFQATT and CDR2 is SNEGSKA (reference sequence). CDR3 length equals 11 residues. Deletions cut 1 base from V and 8 bases from J, with 5 bases between.

The CDR3 sequence is CATSDGAYQETQYF. In DNA, the CDR3 is TGTGCCACCAGCGACGGGGCGTACCAAGAGACCCAGTACTTC. The V call is TRBV15, the J call TRBJ2-5; D is tentatively TRBD1 or TRBD2 (5 bases each). This CDR3 has 14 residues. V lost 5 bases and J 0 bases, leaving 10 bases between the germline ends. Germline assignment: CDR1 LNHNV and CDR2 YYDKDF (reference sequence).

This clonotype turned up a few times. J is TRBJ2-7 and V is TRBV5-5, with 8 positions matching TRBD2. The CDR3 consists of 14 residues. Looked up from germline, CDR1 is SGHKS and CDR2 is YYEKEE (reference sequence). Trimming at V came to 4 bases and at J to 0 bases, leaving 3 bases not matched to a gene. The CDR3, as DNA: TGTGCCAGCAGCCGGGGACTAGACTCCTACGAGCAGTACTTC. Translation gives CASSRGLDSYEQYF. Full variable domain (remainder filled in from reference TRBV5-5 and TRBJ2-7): DAGVTQSPTHLIKTRGQQVTLRCSPISGHKSVSWYQQVLGQGPQFIFQYYEKEERGRGNFPDRFSARQFPNYSSELNVNALLLGDSALYLCASSRGLDSYEQYFGPGTRLTVT.